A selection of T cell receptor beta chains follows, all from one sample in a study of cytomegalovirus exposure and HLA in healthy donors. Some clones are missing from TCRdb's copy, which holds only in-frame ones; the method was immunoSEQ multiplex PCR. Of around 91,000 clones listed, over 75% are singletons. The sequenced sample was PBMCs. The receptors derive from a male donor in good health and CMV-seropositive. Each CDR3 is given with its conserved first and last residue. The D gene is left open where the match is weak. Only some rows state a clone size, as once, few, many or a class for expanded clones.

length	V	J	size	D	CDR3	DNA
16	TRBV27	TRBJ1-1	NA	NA	CASSFSSKPRNTEAFF	TGTGCCAGCAGTTTTTCTTCAAAACCCAGGAACACTGAAGCTTTCTTT
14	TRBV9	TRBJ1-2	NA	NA	CASSVEGGPYGYTF	TGTGCCAGCAGCGTAGAGGGGGGGCCTTATGGCTACACCTTC
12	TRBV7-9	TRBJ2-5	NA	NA	CASSRTGETQYF	TGTGCCAGCAGCCGGACTGGTGAGACCCAGTACTTC
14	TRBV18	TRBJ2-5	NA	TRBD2	CASSPSRGGETQYF	TGTGCCAGCTCACCTTCTAGGGGAGGGGAGACCCAGTACTTC
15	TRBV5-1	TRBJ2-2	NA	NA	CASSPLAANTGELFF	TGCGCCAGCAGCCCTCTGGCGGCTAACACCGGGGAGCTGTTTTTT
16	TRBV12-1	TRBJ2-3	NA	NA	CASSFNPWRGTDTQYF	TGTGCCAGCAGCTTTAACCCCTGGCGGGGCACAGATACGCAGTATTTT
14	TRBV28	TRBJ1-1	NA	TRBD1	CASSKATGGTEAFF	TGTGCCAGCTCTAAGGCTACAGGGGGGACTGAAGCTTTCTTT
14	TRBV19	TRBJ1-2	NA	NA	CASTLGSTLYGYTF	TGTGCCAGTACCTTGGGTTCGACACTCTATGGCTACACCTTC
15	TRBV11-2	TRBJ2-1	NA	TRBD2	CASSLEAGARIEQFF	TGTGCCAGCAGCTTAGAAGCGGGAGCGCGTATTGAGCAGTTCTTC
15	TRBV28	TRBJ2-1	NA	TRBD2	CASKPSSGRNNEQFF	TGTGCCAGCAAACCTTCTAGCGGGAGGAACAATGAGCAGTTCTTC
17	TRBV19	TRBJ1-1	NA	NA	CASTPTDRGSMNTEAFF	TGTGCCAGTACCCCAACGGACCGGGGGAGCATGAACACTGAAGCTTTCTTT
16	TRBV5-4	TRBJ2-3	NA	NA	CASSSWTTGSTDTQYF	TGTGCCAGCAGCTCCTGGACTACCGGTTCCACAGATACGCAGTATTTT
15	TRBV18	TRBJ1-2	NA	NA	CASSPNPRQDYGYTF	TGTGCCAGCTCACCAAATCCTAGACAGGACTATGGCTACACCTTC
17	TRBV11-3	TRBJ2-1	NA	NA	CASSLSGWGTNYNEQFF	TGTGCCAGCAGCTTAAGTGGTTGGGGGACAAACTACAATGAGCAGTTCTTC
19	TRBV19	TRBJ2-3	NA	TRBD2	CASSIDTSGGPIATDTQYF	TGTGCCAGTAGTATAGATACTAGCGGGGGGCCGATAGCCACAGATACGCAGTATTTT
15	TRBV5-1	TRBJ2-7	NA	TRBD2	CASSLGLGLADEQYF	TGCGCCAGCAGCTTGGGCTTGGGACTAGCAGACGAGCAGTACTTC
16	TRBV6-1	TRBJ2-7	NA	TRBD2	CASSERVTSGSGYSYF	TGTGCCAGCAGTGAAAGGGTGACTAGCGGGAGTGGGTACTCGTACTTC
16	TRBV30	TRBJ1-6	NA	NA	CAWSGERVPSNSPLHF	TGTGCCTGGAGTGGGGAGAGGGTACCTTCGAATTCACCCCTCCACTTT
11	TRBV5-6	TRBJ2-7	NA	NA	CASSGGYEQYF	TGTGCCAGCAGCGGCGGCTACGAGCAGTACTTC
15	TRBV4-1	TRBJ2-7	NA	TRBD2	CASSQALAGVYEQYF	TGCGCCAGCAGCCAAGCACTAGCGGGAGTCTACGAGCAGTACTTC
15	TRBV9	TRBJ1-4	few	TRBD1	CASSARQGTNEKLFF	TGTGCCAGCAGCGCACGACAGGGCACTAATGAAAAACTGTTTTTT
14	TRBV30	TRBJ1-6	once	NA	CAWRGDSFNSPLHF	TGTGCCTGGAGAGGGGACTCCTTCAATTCACCCCTCCACTTT
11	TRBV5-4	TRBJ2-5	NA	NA	CAIRLEETQYF	TGTGCCATACGGCTAGAAGAGACCCAGTACTTC
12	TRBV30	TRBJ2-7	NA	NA	CAWSGLLYEQYF	TGTGCCTGGTCTGGACTACTCTACGAGCAGTACTTC
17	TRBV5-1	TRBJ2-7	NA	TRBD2	CASSLGLAGNPPYEQYF	TGCGCCAGCAGCTTGGGCCTAGCGGGCAACCCCCCCTACGAGCAGTACTTC